This TCR beta chain was profiled in a study of vaccination effects on CD4 cells after COVID-19. Study-level background: Post-vaccine specimens arrived a median 72 days past the second dose.

The CDR3 is 15 amino acids. The trim removed 0 bases at V and 1 base at J, leaving 2 bases unmatched. Germline CDR1 and CDR2: MGHRA and YSYEKL. Before sequencing, viral peptide pools were used by the ViraFEST assay to expand antigen-specific CD4+ T cells. Following 10 days of culture, CD4+ T cells were isolated. Two doses of either BNT162b2 or mRNA-1273 were given to each participant. Vaccinated participants had no history of SARS-CoV-2 infection and tested negative for nucleocapsid antibodies. Wells each received under 2.5 million PBMC, cultured with approximately 9 IU/ml IL-2 and about 10 ug/ml peptides. Fresh IL-2-containing medium replaced half the medium on days 3 and 7. Comments on this clone: As yet, its antigen is unknown.

Assay used: immunoSEQ multiplex PCR; TCRdb lists only in-frame clones, some missing. The profile shows 75,000 or so clones, under 85% of them singletons. This TCR came from a human donor who received a COVID-19 vaccine. The input for sequencing was CD4+ T cells from PBMCs cultured with HCoV-OC43 spike peptides, taken after COVID-19 vaccination. Regarding subset: HCoV-OC43 spike overlapping peptide pool stimulation. V is TRBV4-1 and J is TRBJ2-5, with 7 positions matching TRBD1. In DNA form, the CDR3 reads TGCGCCAGCAGCCAAGAGCGGACAGGCCAAGAGACCCAGTACTTC. It is translated as CASSQERTGQETQYF.